A single sample is the source of the 12 T cell receptor beta chains below, sequenced in a study of shared clonotypes between healthy human individuals. The assay was immunoSEQ multiplex PCR, and TCRdb's table has in-frame clones only and misses some. The sample holds under 650,000 clones, 90% to 97% seen once. Sequencing was done on a sample of naive CD4+ T cells sorted from blood. Subset denoted: CD45RA+ positively selected. Every receptor here comes from a woman in her 30s in good health.

The chain employs TRBV28 and TRBJ1-1, with D perhaps matching TRBD1 (5 bases). V lost 4 bases to trimming and J lost 1 base, with 10 bases between them. CDR1 and CDR2 from the germline V gene are MDHEN and SYDVKM. CDR3 length equals 14 residues. CDR3 sequence: CASSSPGRNTEAFF. The CDR3 coding sequence is TGTGCCAGCAGTTCGCCGGGACGGAACACTGAAGCTTTCTTT.

The chain employs TRBV7-9 and TRBJ2-1; TRBD2 matches at 11 bases. V gave up 0 bases and J gave up 7 bases; unmatched junction bases: 2. The CDR3 sequence is 15 residues long. Germline V gene lookup returns CDR1 SEHNR and CDR2 FQNEAQ (reference sequence). The CDR3 nucleotides are TGTGCCAGCAGCTTAGCGGCTAGCGGGAGGAATGAGCAGTTCTTC. Its translation: CASSLAASGRNEQFF.

This chain links TRBV5-4 with TRBJ1-2; D is unclear. Per the germline V gene, CDR1 is SGHNT and CDR2 is YYREEE (reference sequence). The CDR3 extends over 15 amino acids. The V and J ends lost 4 bases and 0 bases respectively, with 13 bases between them. CDR3 region: CASSHPLEANYGYTF. The CDR3 region has the DNA TGTGCCAGCAGCCATCCTTTGGAGGCTAACTATGGCTACACCTTC.

This chain connects TRBV5-4 to TRBJ2-7; D uncertain. Trimming took 0 bases from V and 5 from J, leaving 12 bases between them. The CDR3 spans 14 residues. The germline gives CDR1 SGHNT, CDR2 YYREEE (reference sequence). CDR3 residues: CASSLAGSVDEQYF. The CDR3 bases are TGTGCCAGCAGCTTGGCCGGTAGTGTCGACGAGCAGTACTTC.

This chain connects TRBV7-3 to TRBJ1-2, with a possible D match to TRBD1 (5 bases). This CDR3 comprises 13 residues. The germline CDR1 and CDR2 sequences are SGHTA and FQGTGA. Trimming took off 5 bases at V and 8 bases at J, with 15 bases between the two ends. As DNA, the CDR3 is TGTGCCAGCAGCCCAGGGCCCAAGGAGGGCTACACCTTC. Its translation is CASSPGPKEGYTF.

The V gene is TRBV5-6, the J gene TRBJ2-2, with TRBD1 as a possible D gene (5 bases). This CDR3 region has 16 residues. V gave up 3 bases and J gave up 5 bases, with 17 bases separating them. The germline CDR1 and CDR2 sequences are SGHDT and YYEEEE. The CDR3 coding sequence is TGTGCCAGCAGCTCGGTCGACAGCTCGATGACCGGGGAGCTGTTTTTT. Its translation: CASSSVDSSMTGELFF.

This chain uses TRBV6-5 with TRBJ2-5; D ambiguous. The J call may not be correct, given that the DNA end is closer to TRBJ2-7. CDR1 and CDR2 (germline): MNHEY, SVGAGI. CDR3 size: 14 residues. Here the CDR3 reads CASSYGGISYEQYF. CDR3 DNA: TGTGCCAGCAGTTACGGCGGTATATCCTACGAGCAGTACTTC.

This chain joins TRBV2 and TRBJ1-5; D might be TRBD1 (6 bases). Trimming stripped 0 bases from V and 2 bases from J, with 8 bases between. Germline lookup yields CDR1 SNHLY and CDR2 FYNNEI. The CDR3 is 15 residues long. The CDR3 here is CASSEASGGNQPQHF. CDR3 nucleotides: TGTGCCAGCAGTGAAGCGTCAGGGGGCAATCAGCCCCAGCATTTT.

This clone was detected only once. This chain connects TRBV27 to TRBJ1-2; D is unclear. The V end lost 5 bases, the J end lost 4 bases, and 11 bases lay between the germline ends. Germline CDR1 MNHEY, CDR2 SMNVEV (reference sequence). There are 13 residues in the CDR3. CDR3 bases: TGTGCCAGCAGTCCACAAAGCCTCTATGGCTACACCTTC. Protein product: CASSPQSLYGYTF.

V and J are TRBV19 and TRBJ2-3, with D maybe TRBD2 (6 bases). Trimming left V 8 bases short and J 4 bases short, with 13 bases between. CDR3 length: 13 residues. The germline V gene encodes CDR1 LNHDA and CDR2 SQIVND (reference sequence). The CDR3 nucleotides are TGTGCCAGTGGTGCGGGACTGGCAGATACGCAGTATTTT. Encoded protein: CASGAGLADTQYF.

V gene TRBV7-8 combines with J gene TRBJ2-1; 8 nucleotides line up with TRBD1. The CDR3 covers 15 residues. V shed 4 bases, J shed 3 bases, and the junction held 5 bases outside the gene matches. CDR1 and CDR2 from the germline V gene are SGHVS and FQNEAQ. DNA of the CDR3: TGTGCCAGCAGCTCCAGACAGGGGAGCTACAATGAGCAGTTCTTC. Translation: CASSSRQGSYNEQFF.

In regard to this clone: Other DNA sequences in the sample encode the same CDR3. The V call is TRBV6-1, the J call TRBJ2-7; 12 positions match TRBD2. The CDR3 is made up of 14 amino acids. J was trimmed by 1 base and V by 6 bases; bases with no gene match: 1. The germline V gene encodes CDR1 MNHNS and CDR2 SASEGT. CDR3 in amino acids: CASRGLAGSYEQYF. DNA of the CDR3: TGTGCCAGCAGAGGACTAGCGGGGTCCTACGAGCAGTACTTC.